Presented here are 17 T cell receptor beta chains from one specimen sequenced in a study of OX40 agonist ivuxolimab in advanced cancers. Clones were sequenced by immunoSEQ multiplex PCR, and TCRdb holds only the in-frame ones, with some missing. The table has over 70,000 clones, 78% seen once; the top ten hold roughly 5.4%. The material sequenced was CD4+ or CD8+ T cells sorted from blood, taken in a trial of the OX40 agonist ivuxolimab. These receptors were collected from an adult with an advanced solid tumor such as melanoma, head and neck, liver or kidney cancer.

The CDR3 DNA reads as TGTGCCAGCAGCCCTTCGCGGACTAGCGGGGGCCAAGAGACCCAGTACTTC. It translates to CASSPSRTSGGQETQYF. The V gene is TRBV11-3, the J gene TRBJ2-5; 13 nucleotides line up with TRBD2. CDR3 length: 17 amino acids. The V and J ends lost 5 bases and 1 base, in that order; junction bases with no gene match: 7. Germline values: CDR1 SGHNT, CDR2 YENEEA.

V usage is TRBV28 and J usage is TRBJ1-5, with D tentatively TRBD1 (6 bases). The germline CDR1 and CDR2 sequences are MDHEN and SYDVKM. V was cut by 8 bases and J by 4 bases, with 12 bases left in between. The CDR3 runs to 13 residues. The CDR3 reads CASLQGLNQPQHF. CDR3 nucleotides: TGTGCCAGCCTACAGGGCCTTAATCAGCCCCAGCATTTT.

The genes are TRBV27 and TRBJ2-1, with 10 positions matching TRBD1. Germline-derived CDR1 and CDR2 are MNHEY and SMNVEV (reference sequence). With V trimmed by 5 bases and J by 6 bases, 13 bases remained unmatched. The CDR3 covers 17 residues. CDR3 protein: CASSPPLRDRGGNEQFF. CDR3 DNA sequence: TGTGCCAGCAGTCCGCCCCTCCGGGACAGGGGAGGCAATGAGCAGTTCTTC.

As to this clone: The identical CDR3 is also encoded by other nucleotide sequences in the sample. The V and J genes are TRBV18 and TRBJ2-3, with TRBD1 matching 10 bases. CDR3 length: 14 amino acids. Germline V lookup: CDR1 KGHSH, CDR2 LQKENI. Germline trimming cut 3 bases from V and 3 bases from J; bases unmatched to any gene: 0. CDR3 residues: CASSPGQGTDTQYF. Written as DNA, the CDR3 is TGTGCCAGCTCACCGGGACAGGGGACAGATACGCAGTATTTT.

CDR3 coding DNA: TGTGCCAGCAGCCAAACACAGGGGGCGGTTGGTCAGCCCCAGCATTTT. It specifies CASSQTQGAVGQPQHF. The chain is built from TRBV7-2 and TRBJ1-5; the match to TRBD1 covers 9 bases. Germline CDR1 is SGHTA and CDR2 is FQGNSA. V lost 5 bases, J lost 6 bases, and 11 bases stayed unmatched. The CDR3 runs 16 residues.

V and J are TRBV5-1 and TRBJ2-3; D is ambiguous. Germline CDR1 SGHRS, CDR2 YFSETQ. Trimming removed 1 base from V and 6 bases from J, with 9 bases in between. This CDR3 contains 13 residues. The CDR3 here is CASSLPTSDTQYF. The CDR3, as DNA: TGCGCCAGCAGCTTGCCAACGTCGGATACGCAGTATTTT.

The chain employs TRBV19 and TRBJ1-3; TRBD1 matches at 7 bases. The germline V gene has CDR1 LNHDA and CDR2 SQIVND (reference sequence). This CDR3 contains 16 residues. V was clipped by 5 bases and J by 2 bases; unmatched bases: 9. The DNA for the CDR3 is TGTGCCAGTAGTTTAACCGGGACAGCGACTGGAAACACCATATATTTT. Residues: CASSLTGTATGNTIYF. The whole variable domain, remainder taken from reference TRBV19 and TRBJ1-3, is DGGITQSPKYLFRKEGQNVTLSCEQNLNHDAMYWYRQDPGQGLRLIYYSQIVNDFQKGDIAEGYSVSREKKESFPLTVTSAQKNPTAFYLCASSLTGTATGNTIYFGEGSWLTVV.

Only a few counts were recorded for this clone. The rearrangement links TRBV10-1 to TRBJ1-5; the D is unclear. Trimming shortened V by 2 bases and J by 4 bases, and 6 bases separated the two germline ends. The CDR3 runs 13 residues. Germline V gene sequence: CDR1 WNHNN, CDR2 SYGVQD (reference sequence). The CDR3 coding sequence is TGCGCCAGCAGTGAGCCGAAGAATCAGCCCCAGCATTTT. Translation: CASSEPKNQPQHF.

V usage is TRBV6-6 and J usage is TRBJ2-7; D not certain. This CDR3 is built from 12 residues. The germline V and J ends were trimmed by 4 bases and 4 bases, with 8 bases remaining between them. From germline, CDR1 is MNHNY and CDR2 SVGAGI (reference sequence). DNA for the CDR3: TGTGCCAGCAGTTTACTTGGGTACGAGCAGTACTTC. It encodes CASSLLGYEQYF.

The V call is TRBV5-6, the J call TRBJ2-1, with D tentatively TRBD2 (6 bases). Trimming stripped 6 bases from V and 4 bases from J, with 14 bases between. The CDR3 extends over 14 amino acids. CDR1 SGHDT and CDR2 YYEEEE come from the germline V gene. In nucleotides, the CDR3 is TGTGCCAGCACCCAACCAGGGACTTACAATGAGCAGTTCTTC. Its translation is CASTQPGTYNEQFF.

A word on this clone: Other nucleotide sequences from this sample produce the same CDR3. The rearrangement links TRBV18 to TRBJ1-1, with unresolved D. CDR1 and CDR2 (germline): KGHSH, LQKENI. V lost 3 bases and J lost 1, with 6 bases in between. CDR3 length: 13 residues. The DNA of the CDR3 is TGTGCCAGCTCACCCGGATCGAACACTGAAGCTTTCTTT. Protein product: CASSPGSNTEAFF.

This chain joins TRBV11-2 and TRBJ2-2; no clear D. The CDR3 sequence is 13 residues long. CDR1 is SGHAT and CDR2 is FQNNGV in the germline V gene. Trimming removed 3 bases at V and 3 bases at J, with 5 bases between. CDR3 residues: CASSFRYTGELFF. CDR3 DNA: TGTGCCAGCAGCTTCCGCTACACCGGGGAGCTGTTTTTT.

The genes are TRBV27 and TRBJ2-3; no clear D gene. Germline V lookup: CDR1 MNHEY, CDR2 SMNVEV (reference sequence). V lost 3 bases, J lost 2 bases, and 12 bases lay in between. The CDR3 length is 15 residues. The CDR3 is CASSLRTVSTDTQYF. As DNA, the CDR3 is TGTGCCAGCAGTTTGCGGACCGTGTCCACAGATACGCAGTATTTT.

This clone was recorded only once. The chain carries TRBV19 and TRBJ2-7; 7 nucleotides align to TRBD1. The J segment lost 4 bases and the V segment lost 3 bases, leaving 6 bases of the junction unmatched. Germline V lookup: CDR1 LNHDA, CDR2 SQIVND (reference sequence). The length of the CDR3 is 14 residues. The DNA of the CDR3 is TGTGCCAGTAGTATCCGAGCAGGGGGATACGAGCAGTACTTC. Amino acid sequence: CASSIRAGGYEQYF.

The chain combines TRBV19 with TRBJ1-1, with D possibly being TRBD1 (5 bases). The CDR3 has 13 residues. Germline CDR1 is LNHDA and CDR2 is SQIVND (reference sequence). V shed 7 bases and J shed 5 bases, with 14 bases lying between them. The CDR3 region has the DNA TGTGCCAGTAAATTCCAGGGAGGAACTGAAGCTTTCTTT. Translated, it gives CASKFQGGTEAFF.

The chain links TRBV9 to TRBJ1-5; D not resolved. This CDR3 spans 15 amino acids. The V gene lost 0 bases and the J gene lost 0 bases, with 7 bases spanning the gap. Germline V lookup: CDR1 SGDLS, CDR2 YYNGEE. CDR3 loop: CASSVGVYSNQPQHF. In nucleotides, the CDR3 is TGTGCCAGCAGCGTAGGGGTGTATAGCAATCAGCCCCAGCATTTT.

V is TRBV21-1 and J is TRBJ2-7. TRBV21-1 is termed a pseudogene. This CDR3 is 17 amino acids long. CDR3 amino acids: CASTELKTGAGTYEQYF. The CDR3 coding sequence is TGTGCCAGCACCGAACTTAAGACGGGGGCGGGGACGTACGAGCAGTACTTC.